The TCR beta chain described here comes from a study of OX40 agonist ivuxolimab in advanced cancers. The protocol was immunoSEQ multiplex PCR, while the TCRdb copy is restricted to in-frame clones and leaves out a portion. This table has tens of thousands of clones, 80% appearing once. V shed 0 bases and J shed 2 bases, with 5 bases lying between them. CDR1 is SGHRS, CDR2 YFSETQ, per germline. The CDR3 extends over 13 amino acids. This sample comprised CD4+ or CD8+ T cells sorted from blood, obtained in a trial of the OX40 agonist ivuxolimab. The V gene is TRBV5-1, the J gene TRBJ2-5; D remains ambiguous. This TCR was sampled from an adult with an advanced solid tumor such as melanoma, head and neck, liver or kidney cancer. The CDR3 bases are TGCGCCAGCAGCTTGGGCAGTCAAGAGACCCAGTACTTC. Residues: CASSLGSQETQYF. Using reference TRBV5-1 and TRBJ2-5 for the parts outside the CDR3, the full variable domain is KAGVTQTPRYLIKTRGQQVTLSCSPISGHRSVSWYQQTPGQGLQFLFEYFSETQRNKGNFPGRFSGRQFSNSRSEMNVSTLELGDSALYLCASSLGSQETQYFGPGTRLLVL.